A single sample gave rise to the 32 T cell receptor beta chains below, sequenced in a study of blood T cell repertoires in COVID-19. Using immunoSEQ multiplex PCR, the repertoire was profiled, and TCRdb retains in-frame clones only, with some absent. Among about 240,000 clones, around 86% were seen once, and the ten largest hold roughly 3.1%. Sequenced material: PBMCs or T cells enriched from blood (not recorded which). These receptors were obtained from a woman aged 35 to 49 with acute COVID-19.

CDR3 sequence reads: CASSQGGATNEKLFF. CDR3 sequence (DNA): TGTGCCAGCAGCCAAGGGGGGGCAACTAATGAAAAACTGTTTTTT. The rearrangement joins TRBV7-2 to TRBJ1-4; D possibly corresponds to TRBD1 (6 bases). The CDR3 runs to 15 residues. Germline CDR1 is SGHTA and CDR2 is FQGNSA. The V gene lost 5 bases and the J gene lost 0 bases, with 10 bases spanning the gap.

The CDR3 DNA reads as TGTGCCACCAGTGATTGGAGACAGGGGGAAGGTGGCTACACCTTC. As protein: CATSDWRQGEGGYTF. This chain uses TRBV24-1 with TRBJ1-2, with 9 bases identical to TRBD1. The germline CDR1 and CDR2 sequences are KGHDR and SFDVKD. J gave up 7 bases and V 2 bases, and 7 bases lay outside the gene matches. The CDR3 totals 15 residues.

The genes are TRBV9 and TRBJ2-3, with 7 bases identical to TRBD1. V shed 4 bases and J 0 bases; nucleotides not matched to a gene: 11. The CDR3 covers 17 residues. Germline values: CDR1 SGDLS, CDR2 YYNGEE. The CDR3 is CASSRRQGPPSTDTQYF. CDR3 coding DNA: TGTGCCAGCAGCAGACGACAGGGCCCCCCGAGCACAGATACGCAGTATTTT.

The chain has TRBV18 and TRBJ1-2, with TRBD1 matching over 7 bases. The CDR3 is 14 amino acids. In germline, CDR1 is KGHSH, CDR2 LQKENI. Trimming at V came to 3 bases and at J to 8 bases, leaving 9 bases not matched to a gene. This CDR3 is CASSPGTEGVGYTF. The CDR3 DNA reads TGTGCCAGCTCACCTGGGACAGAGGGAGTGGGCTACACCTTC.

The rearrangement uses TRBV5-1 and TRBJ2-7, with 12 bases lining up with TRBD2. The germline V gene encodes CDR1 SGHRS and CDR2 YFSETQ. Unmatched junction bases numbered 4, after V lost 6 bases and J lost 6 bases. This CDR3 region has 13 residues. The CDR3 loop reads CASTSGRALEQYF. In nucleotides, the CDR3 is TGCGCCAGCACTAGCGGGAGGGCCCTCGAGCAGTACTTC.

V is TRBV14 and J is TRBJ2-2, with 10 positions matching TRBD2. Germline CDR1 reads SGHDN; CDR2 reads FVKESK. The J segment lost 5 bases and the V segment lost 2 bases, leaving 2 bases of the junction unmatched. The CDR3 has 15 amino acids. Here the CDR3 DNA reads TGTGCCAGCAGCCAACTAGCGGGAGAAACCGGGGAGCTGTTTTTT. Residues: CASSQLAGETGELFF. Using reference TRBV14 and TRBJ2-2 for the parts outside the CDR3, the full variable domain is EAGVTQFPSHSVIEKGQTVTLRCDPISGHDNLYWYRRVMGKEIKFLLHFVKESKQDESGMPNNRFLAERTGGTYSTLKVQPAELEDSGVYFCASSQLAGETGELFFGEGSRLTVL.

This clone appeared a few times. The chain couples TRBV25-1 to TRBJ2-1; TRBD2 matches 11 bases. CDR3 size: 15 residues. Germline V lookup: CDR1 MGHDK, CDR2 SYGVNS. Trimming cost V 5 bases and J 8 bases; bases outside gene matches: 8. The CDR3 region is CASSRGLAVSDEQFF. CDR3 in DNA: TGTGCCAGCAGTCGGGGACTAGCGGTCAGCGATGAGCAGTTCTTC. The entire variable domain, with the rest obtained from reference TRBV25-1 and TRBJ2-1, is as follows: EADIYQTPRYLVIGTGKKITLECSQTMGHDKMYWYQQDPGMELHLIHYSYGVNSTEKGDLSSESTVSRIRTEHFPLTLESARPSHTSQYLCASSRGLAVSDEQFFGPGTRLTVL.

For the CDR3, the DNA is TGCAGCGTTGTACGGGACAGGGGCACAGATACGCAGTATTTT. Amino acid sequence: CSVVRDRGTDTQYF. The chain carries TRBV29-1 and TRBJ2-3; TRBD1 agrees at 9 bases. This CDR3 contains 14 residues. Trimming removed 4 bases from V and 1 base from J; junction bases left unmatched: 3. Germline V CDR1 and CDR2: SQVTM, ANQGSEA.

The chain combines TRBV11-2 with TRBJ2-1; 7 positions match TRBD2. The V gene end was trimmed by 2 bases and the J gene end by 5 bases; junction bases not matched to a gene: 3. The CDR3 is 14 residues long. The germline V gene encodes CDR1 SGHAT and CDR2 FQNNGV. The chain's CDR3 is CASSLSGANNEQFF. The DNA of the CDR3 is TGTGCCAGCAGCTTAAGCGGGGCGAACAATGAGCAGTTCTTC.

In nucleotides, the CDR3 is TGTGCCAGCAGCGTACTAGCGGGCGCCTCCTACGAGCAGTACTTC. This translates into CASSVLAGASYEQYF. V gene TRBV9 combines with J gene TRBJ2-7, with TRBD2 identical over 8 bases. V lost 1 base and J lost 0; bases outside the gene matches: 3. CDR3 length: 15 amino acids. CDR1 and CDR2 (germline): SGDLS, YYNGEE.

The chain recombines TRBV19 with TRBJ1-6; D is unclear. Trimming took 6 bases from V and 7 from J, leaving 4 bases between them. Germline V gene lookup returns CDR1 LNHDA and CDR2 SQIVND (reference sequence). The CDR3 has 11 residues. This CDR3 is CASSKNSPLHF. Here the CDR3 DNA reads TGTGCCAGTAGCAAAAATTCACCCCTCCACTTT.

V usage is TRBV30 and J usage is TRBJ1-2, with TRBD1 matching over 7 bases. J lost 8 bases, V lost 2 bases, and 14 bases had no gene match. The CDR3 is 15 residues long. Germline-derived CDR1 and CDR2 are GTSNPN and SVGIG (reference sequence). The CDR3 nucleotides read TGTGCCTGGAGTCTCGTAGGGGGCGCTCAGGGAGGCTACACCTTC. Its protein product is CAWSLVGGAQGGYTF.

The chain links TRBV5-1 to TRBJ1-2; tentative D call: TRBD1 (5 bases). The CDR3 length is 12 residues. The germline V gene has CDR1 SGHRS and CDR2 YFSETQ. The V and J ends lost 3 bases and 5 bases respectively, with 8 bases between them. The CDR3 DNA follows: TGCGCCAGCAGCTGGGGGACTTATGGCTACACCTTC. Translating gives CASSWGTYGYTF.

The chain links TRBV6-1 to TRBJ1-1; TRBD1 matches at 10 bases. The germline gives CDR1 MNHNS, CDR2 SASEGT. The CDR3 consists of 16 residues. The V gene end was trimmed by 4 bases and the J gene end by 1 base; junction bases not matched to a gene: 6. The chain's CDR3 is CASSADRGRENTEAFF. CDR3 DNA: TGTGCCAGCAGTGCCGACAGGGGGCGGGAGAACACTGAAGCTTTCTTT.

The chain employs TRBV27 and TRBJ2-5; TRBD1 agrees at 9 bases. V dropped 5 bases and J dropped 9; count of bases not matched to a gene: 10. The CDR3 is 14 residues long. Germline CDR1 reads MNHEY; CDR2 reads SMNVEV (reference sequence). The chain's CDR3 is CASSPRTGEGAQYF. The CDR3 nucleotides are TGTGCCAGCAGTCCGCGGACAGGGGAAGGGGCCCAGTACTTC.

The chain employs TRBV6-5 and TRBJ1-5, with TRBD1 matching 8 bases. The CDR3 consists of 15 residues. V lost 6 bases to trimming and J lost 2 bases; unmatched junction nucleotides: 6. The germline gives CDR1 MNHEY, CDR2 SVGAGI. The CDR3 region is CASSHGQGRNQPQHF. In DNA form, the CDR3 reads TGTGCCAGCAGCCACGGACAGGGACGCAATCAGCCCCAGCATTTT.

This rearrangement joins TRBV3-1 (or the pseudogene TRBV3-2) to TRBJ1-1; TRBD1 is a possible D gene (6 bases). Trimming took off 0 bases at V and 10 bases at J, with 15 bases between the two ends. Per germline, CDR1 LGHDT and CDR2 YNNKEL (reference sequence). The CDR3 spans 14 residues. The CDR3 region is CASSQDRPGEGAFF. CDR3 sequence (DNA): TGTGCCAGCAGCCAAGATAGGCCAGGGGAGGGAGCTTTCTTT.

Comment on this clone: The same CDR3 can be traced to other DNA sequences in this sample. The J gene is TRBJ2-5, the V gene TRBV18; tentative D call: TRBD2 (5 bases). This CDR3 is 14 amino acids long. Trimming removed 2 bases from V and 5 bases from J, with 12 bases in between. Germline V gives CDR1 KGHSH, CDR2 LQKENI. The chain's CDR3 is CASSPTRGQETQYF. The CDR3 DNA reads TGTGCCAGCTCACCAACTAGAGGGCAGGAGACCCAGTACTTC.

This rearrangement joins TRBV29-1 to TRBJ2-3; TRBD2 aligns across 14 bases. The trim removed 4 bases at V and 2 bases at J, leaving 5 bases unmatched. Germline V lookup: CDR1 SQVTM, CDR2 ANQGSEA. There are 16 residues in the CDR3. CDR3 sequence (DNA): TGCAGCGTTGTACGACTAGCGGGAGGGCACACAGATACGCAGTATTTT. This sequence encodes CSVVRLAGGHTDTQYF.

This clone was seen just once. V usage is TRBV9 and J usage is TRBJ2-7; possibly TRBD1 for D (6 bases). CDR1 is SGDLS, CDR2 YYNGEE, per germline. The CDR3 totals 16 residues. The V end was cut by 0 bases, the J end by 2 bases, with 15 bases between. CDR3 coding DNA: TGTGCCAGCAGCGTAGTTTGGTCGACAGGTACCTACGAGCAGTACTTC. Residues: CASSVVWSTGTYEQYF.

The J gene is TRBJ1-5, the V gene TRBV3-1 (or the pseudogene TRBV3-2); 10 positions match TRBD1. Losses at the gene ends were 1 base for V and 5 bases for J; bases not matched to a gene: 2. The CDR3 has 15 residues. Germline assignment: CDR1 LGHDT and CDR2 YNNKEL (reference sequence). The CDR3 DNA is TGTGCCAGCAGCCAAGCGACAGGGGGCTATCAGCCCCAGCATTTT. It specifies CASSQATGGYQPQHF.

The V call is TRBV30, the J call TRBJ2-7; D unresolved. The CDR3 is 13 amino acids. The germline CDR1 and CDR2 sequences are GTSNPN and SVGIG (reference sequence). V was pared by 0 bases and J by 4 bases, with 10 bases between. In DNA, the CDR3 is TGTGCCTGGAGTGTAGCTATGCAATACGAGCAGTACTTC. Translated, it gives CAWSVAMQYEQYF.

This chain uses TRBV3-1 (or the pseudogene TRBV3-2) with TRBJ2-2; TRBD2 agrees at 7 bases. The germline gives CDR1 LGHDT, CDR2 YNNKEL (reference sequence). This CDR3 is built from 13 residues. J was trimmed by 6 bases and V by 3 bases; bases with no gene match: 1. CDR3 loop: CASSQTSSGELFF. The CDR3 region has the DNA TGTGCCAGCAGCCAGACTAGCTCCGGGGAGCTGTTTTTT.

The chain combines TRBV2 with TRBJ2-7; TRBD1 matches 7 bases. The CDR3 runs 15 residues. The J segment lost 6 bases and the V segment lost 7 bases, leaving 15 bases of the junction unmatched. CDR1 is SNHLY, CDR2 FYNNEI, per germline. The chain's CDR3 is CASNPRTGRGGEQYF. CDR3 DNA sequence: TGTGCCAGCAACCCCCGGACAGGTCGCGGCGGCGAGCAGTACTTC. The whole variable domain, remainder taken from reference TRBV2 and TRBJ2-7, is EPEVTQTPSHQVTQMGQEVILRCVPISNHLYFYWYRQILGQKVEFLVSFYNNEISEKSEIFDDQFSVERPDGSNFTLKIRSTKLEDSAMYFCASNPRTGRGGEQYFGPGTRLTVT.

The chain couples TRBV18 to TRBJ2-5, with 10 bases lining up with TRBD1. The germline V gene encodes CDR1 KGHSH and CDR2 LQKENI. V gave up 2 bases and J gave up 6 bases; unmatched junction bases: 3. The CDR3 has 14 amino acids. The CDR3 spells CASSPSGQGKTQYF. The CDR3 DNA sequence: TGTGCCAGCTCACCATCGGGACAGGGGAAGACCCAGTACTTC.

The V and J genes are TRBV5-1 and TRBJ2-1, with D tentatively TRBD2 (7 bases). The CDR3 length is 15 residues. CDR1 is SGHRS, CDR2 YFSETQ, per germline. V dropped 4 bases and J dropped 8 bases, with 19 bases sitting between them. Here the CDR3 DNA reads TGCGCCAGCAGCACCCCCGGGGGGCGGTTTCATGAGCAGTTCTTC. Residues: CASSTPGGRFHEQFF.

The CDR3 loop is CAISESGSRGNTIYF. In nucleotides, the CDR3 is TGTGCCATCAGTGAGTCAGGGAGTCGTGGAAACACCATATATTTT. This chain connects TRBV10-3 to TRBJ1-3; D gene ambiguous. Trimming shortened V by 0 bases and J by 3 bases, and 9 bases separated the two germline ends. This CDR3 region has 15 residues. Germline V gene sequence: CDR1 ENHRY, CDR2 SYGVKD.

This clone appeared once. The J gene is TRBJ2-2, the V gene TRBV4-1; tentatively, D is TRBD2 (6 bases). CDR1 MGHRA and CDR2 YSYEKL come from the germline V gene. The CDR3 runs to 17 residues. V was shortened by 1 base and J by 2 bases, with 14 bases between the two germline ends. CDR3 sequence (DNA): TGCGCCAGCAGCCAAGCGTTTAGCGGCTATAACACCGGGGAGCTGTTTTTT. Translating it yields CASSQAFSGYNTGELFF.

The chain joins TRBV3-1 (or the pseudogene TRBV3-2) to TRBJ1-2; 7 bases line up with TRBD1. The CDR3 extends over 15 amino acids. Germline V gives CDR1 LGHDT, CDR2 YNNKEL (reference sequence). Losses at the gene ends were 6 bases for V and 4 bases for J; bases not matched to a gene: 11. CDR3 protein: CASRSRTGSVYGYTF. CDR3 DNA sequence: TGTGCCAGCAGGAGCCGGACAGGATCTGTCTATGGCTACACCTTC.

CDR3 residues: CASKRDGTSYSNQPQHF. The CDR3 nucleotides are TGTGCCAGTAAGAGGGACGGGACATCGTATAGCAATCAGCCCCAGCATTTT. This rearrangement joins TRBV19 to TRBJ1-5, with a weak D call TRBD1 (6 bases). The germline gives CDR1 LNHDA, CDR2 SQIVND (reference sequence). Trimming pared 7 bases from V and 0 bases from J, leaving 19 bases between. The CDR3 loop spans 17 amino acids.

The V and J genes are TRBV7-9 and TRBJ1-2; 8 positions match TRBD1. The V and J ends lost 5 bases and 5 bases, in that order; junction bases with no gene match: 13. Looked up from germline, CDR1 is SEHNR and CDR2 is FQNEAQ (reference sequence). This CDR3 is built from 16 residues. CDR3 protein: CASSPRPETGDYGYTF. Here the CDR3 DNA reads TGTGCCAGCAGCCCCCGCCCCGAGACAGGGGATTATGGCTACACCTTC.

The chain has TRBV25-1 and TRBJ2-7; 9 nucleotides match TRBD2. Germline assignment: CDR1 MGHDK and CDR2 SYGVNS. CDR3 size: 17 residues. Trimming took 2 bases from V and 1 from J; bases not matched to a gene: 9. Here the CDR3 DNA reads TGTGCCAGCAGTGAAATGTCGGCTAGCGGGATTTCCTACGAGCAGTACTTC. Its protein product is CASSEMSASGISYEQYF.